This entry lists 21 T cell receptor beta chains sequenced from one sample in a study of cytomegalovirus exposure and HLA in healthy donors. The PCR made use of 60 Vbeta and 13 Jbeta primers. The method was immunoSEQ multiplex PCR; TCRdb's version includes in-frame clones alone and lacks a portion of them. The sample gives under 130,000 clones, around 77% of which show up once; approximately 8.6% is in the top ten. Sequenced: PBMCs. Receptors originate from a woman in her forties in good health and CMV-seropositive.

This clone was recorded only once. The rearrangement links TRBV7-9 to TRBJ1-6, with a tentative D call TRBD1 (6 bases). Germline CDR1 and CDR2: SEHNR and FQNEAQ (reference sequence). V gave up 5 bases and J gave up 0 bases, with 8 bases separating them. CDR3 size: 15 residues. CDR3: CASSADSSYNSPLHF. In DNA, the CDR3 is TGTGCCAGCAGCGCGGACAGCTCCTATAATTCACCCCTCCACTTT.

This clone was detected a few times. The chain recombines TRBV25-1 with TRBJ1-1; a weak D match, TRBD1 (6 bases). CDR1 MGHDK and CDR2 SYGVNS come from the germline V gene. V was shortened by 8 bases and J by 3 bases, with 13 bases between the two germline ends. The CDR3 contains 13 residues. CDR3 loop: CASVQGTYTEAFF. The CDR3, as DNA: TGTGCCAGCGTACAGGGTACATACACTGAAGCTTTCTTT.

The chain is built from TRBV7-9 and TRBJ1-5, with 7 bases matching TRBD1. Germline V lookup: CDR1 SEHNR, CDR2 FQNEAQ (reference sequence). Losses at the gene ends were 5 bases for V and 3 bases for J; bases not matched to a gene: 4. The CDR3 covers 14 residues. The CDR3, as DNA: TGTGCCAGCAGCCCGACAGGGTCCAATCAGCCCCAGCATTTT. Residues: CASSPTGSNQPQHF.

The V call is TRBV28, the J call TRBJ1-2; a possible D gene is TRBD1 (5 bases). This CDR3 is built from 15 residues. V gave up 3 bases and J gave up 12 bases, with 23 bases separating them. In germline, CDR1 is MDHEN, CDR2 SYDVKM. CDR3 amino acids: CASSFVVSQGGLHTF. The CDR3 coding sequence is TGTGCCAGCAGTTTTGTGGTCTCGCAGGGTGGTCTGCACACCTTC.

In nucleotides, the CDR3 is TGCAGCGTTAAGACAGTGTTTGACACTGAAGCTTTCTTT. Encoded protein: CSVKTVFDTEAFF. This chain uses TRBV29-1 with TRBJ1-1, with a possible D match to TRBD1 (5 bases). Germline values: CDR1 SQVTM, CDR2 ANQGSEA. V was cut by 5 bases and J by 3 bases, with 13 bases left in between. The CDR3 is 13 amino acids.

V is TRBV27 and J is TRBJ2-6; no reliable D call. The length of the CDR3 is 15 residues. Germline CDR1 reads MNHEY; CDR2 reads SMNVEV (reference sequence). Trimming left V 6 bases short and J 0 bases short, with 9 bases between. CDR3 bases: TGTGCCAGCAGCTCCCCGAGCTCTGGGGCCAACGTCCTGACTTTC. Amino acid sequence: CASSSPSSGANVLTF.

This clone came up once. The rearrangement links TRBV25-1 to TRBJ2-1, with D maybe TRBD1 (6 bases). The CDR3 consists of 16 residues. Trimming stripped 1 base from V and 3 bases from J, with 13 bases between. Germline-derived CDR1 and CDR2 are MGHDK and SYGVNS. CDR3 nucleotide sequence: TGTGCCAGCAGTGAATTTAACAGGGATAGCTACAATGAGCAGTTCTTC. It codes for CASSEFNRDSYNEQFF.

V and J are TRBV19 and TRBJ2-3; 8 nucleotides align to TRBD1. The CDR3 runs to 15 residues. Trimming took 3 bases from V and 6 from J; bases not matched to a gene: 8. CDR1 is LNHDA, CDR2 SQIVND, per germline (reference sequence). CDR3 DNA: TGTGCCAGTAGTATTCAGGGGGCGGGTATGGATACGCAGTATTTT. Its translation: CASSIQGAGMDTQYF.

The V and J genes are TRBV7-2 and TRBJ1-1; possible D gene TRBD1, 6 bases. The CDR3 has 14 residues. The V gene's germline CDR1 is SGHTA and CDR2 FQGNSA. V lost 2 bases to trimming and J lost 3 bases, with 10 bases between them. This chain's CDR3 is CASSLSAGDTEAFF. The CDR3 DNA reads as TGTGCCAGCAGCTTAAGTGCAGGGGACACTGAAGCTTTCTTT.

V is TRBV4-3 and J is TRBJ2-5, with TRBD1 matching over 10 bases. The trim removed 0 bases at V and 0 bases at J, leaving 7 bases unmatched. Per germline, CDR1 LGHNA and CDR2 YSLEER. The CDR3 extends over 18 amino acids. Written as DNA, the CDR3 is TGCGCCAGCAGCCAAGATTATGGAGGGACAGGGGACCAAGAGACCCAGTACTTC. Translation: CASSQDYGGTGDQETQYF.

The V and J genes are TRBV10-2 and TRBJ1-5; D gene ambiguous. The germline V gene has CDR1 WSHSY and CDR2 SAAADI. The CDR3 runs to 14 residues. Trimming shortened V by 7 bases and J by 1 base, and 11 bases separated the two germline ends. The CDR3 sequence is CASTPTMSNQPQHF. The DNA of the CDR3 is TGCGCCAGCACCCCGACTATGAGCAATCAGCCCCAGCATTTT.

This CDR3 reads CASSALAGGVGELFF. CDR3 nucleotide sequence: TGTGCCAGCAGCGCTCTAGCGGGAGGGGTCGGGGAGCTGTTTTTT. The chain joins TRBV11-2 to TRBJ2-2, with 12 nucleotides matching TRBD2. Looked up from germline, CDR1 is SGHAT and CDR2 is FQNNGV. Unmatched junction bases numbered 5, after V lost 5 bases and J lost 7 bases. This CDR3 has 15 residues. Filled out from reference TRBV11-2 and TRBJ2-2, the complete variable domain reads EAGVAQSPRYKIIEKRQSVAFWCNPISGHATLYWYQQILGQGPKLLIQFQNNGVVDDSQLPKDRFSAERLKGVDSTLKIQPAKLEDSAVYLCASSALAGGVGELFFGEGSRLTVL.

On this clone: At one end the junction does not follow the germline gene, possibly because of a read error. The gene calls are TRBV28 and TRBJ2-3; TRBD2 agrees at 12 bases. The CDR3 totals 12 residues. CDR1 is MDHEN, CDR2 SYDVKM, per germline. This CDR3 reads CASSFVGLAGVF. The CDR3 nucleotides are TGTGCCAGCAGTTTCGTGGGACTAGCGGGCGTTTTT.

The rearrangement links TRBV10-3 to TRBJ2-1; D unresolved. The CDR3 spans 16 residues. In germline, CDR1 is ENHRY, CDR2 SYGVKD. V lost 0 bases and J lost 0, with 9 bases in between. CDR3 nucleotides: TGTGCCATCAGTGAGTCGAGCGATAGCTCCTACAATGAGCAGTTCTTC. This encodes CAISESSDSSYNEQFF.

The chain combines TRBV6-5 with TRBJ1-2, with D possibly being TRBD1 (6 bases). The CDR3 is 15 amino acids. Germline CDR1 and CDR2: MNHEY and SVGAGI. Trimming left V 4 bases short and J 4 bases short, with 16 bases between. CDR3 loop: CASSSPEGGGYGYTF. The CDR3 bases are TGTGCCAGCAGTTCCCCCGAGGGGGGGGGCTATGGCTACACCTTC.

The chain is built from TRBV18 and TRBJ2-7, with 8 bases identical to TRBD1. The CDR3 has 17 amino acids. Looked up from germline, CDR1 is KGHSH and CDR2 is LQKENI. V dropped 3 bases and J dropped 3; count of bases not matched to a gene: 13. CDR3 amino acids: CASSPLPDRARLYEQYF. CDR3 sequence (DNA): TGTGCCAGCTCACCCCTACCGGACAGGGCCAGACTCTACGAGCAGTACTTC. Combining the CDR3 with reference TRBV18 and TRBJ2-7 gives the whole variable domain NAGVMQNPRHLVRRRGQEARLRCSPMKGHSHVYWYRQLPEEGLKFMVYLQKENIIDESGMPKERFSAEFPKEGPSILRIQQVVRGDSAAYFCASSPLPDRARLYEQYFGPGTRLTVT.

The chain links TRBV6-1 to TRBJ2-3; a possible D gene is TRBD2 (5 bases). Germline-derived CDR1 and CDR2 are MNHNS and SASEGT. Between the trimmed V and J ends, which lost 7 bases and 3 bases, there was a span of 14 bases. The CDR3 has 14 amino acids. The CDR3 sequence: CASIRGWSTDTQYF. CDR3 bases: TGTGCCAGCATCCGAGGGTGGAGTACAGATACGCAGTATTTT.

V usage is TRBV11-2 and J usage is TRBJ1-1; no reliable D call. Germline V gene lookup returns CDR1 SGHAT and CDR2 FQNNGV. The CDR3 runs to 13 residues. V was trimmed by 1 base and J by 4 bases, leaving 7 bases between them. CDR3 protein: CASSLGEGTEAFF. The CDR3, as DNA: TGTGCCAGCAGCTTAGGCGAGGGCACTGAAGCTTTCTTT.

This clone has just one count. The chain employs TRBV9 and TRBJ2-1, with 13 bases lining up with TRBD2. The CDR3 is 16 residues long. Germline CDR1 and CDR2: SGDLS and YYNGEE. V was pared by 1 base and J by 9 bases, with 7 bases of the junction left unmatched. The CDR3 DNA reads TGTGCCAGCAGCGTAAGACTAGCGGGAGGAGCGGGTGAGCAGTTCTTC. Protein: CASSVRLAGGAGEQFF.

V gene TRBV14 combines with J gene TRBJ2-5; 8 positions agree with TRBD2. Unmatched junction bases numbered 17, after V lost 4 bases and J lost 4 bases. The CDR3 is 18 amino acids. CDR1 is SGHDN, CDR2 FVKESK, per germline. For the CDR3, the DNA is TGTGCCAGCAGCCCAAGTTACAAGGGGCTAGCGGGTTTAGAGACCCAGTACTTC. Translation gives CASSPSYKGLAGLETQYF.

In this sample, this clone turned up a few times. The rearrangement links TRBV19 to TRBJ1-5, with unresolved D. Germline CDR1 is LNHDA and CDR2 is SQIVND (reference sequence). The V end was cut by 1 base, the J end by 4 bases, with 17 bases between. The CDR3 consists of 17 residues. The CDR3 loop reads CASSIVSGTEPNQPQHF. For the CDR3, the DNA is TGTGCCAGTAGTATAGTTTCAGGAACGGAACCAAATCAGCCCCAGCATTTT.